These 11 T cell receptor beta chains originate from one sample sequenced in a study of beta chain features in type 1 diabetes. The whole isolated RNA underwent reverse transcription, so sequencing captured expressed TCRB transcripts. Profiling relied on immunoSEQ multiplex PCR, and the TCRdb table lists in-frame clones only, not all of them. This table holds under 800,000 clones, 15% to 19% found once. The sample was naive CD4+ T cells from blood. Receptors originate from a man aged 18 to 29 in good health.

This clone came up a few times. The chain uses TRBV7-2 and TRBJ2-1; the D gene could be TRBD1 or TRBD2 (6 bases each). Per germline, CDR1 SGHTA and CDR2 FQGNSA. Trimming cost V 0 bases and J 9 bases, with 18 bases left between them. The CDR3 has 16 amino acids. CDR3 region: CASSLAGGSWLGEQFF. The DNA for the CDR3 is TGTGCCAGCAGCTTAGCCGGGGGCTCGTGGTTGGGTGAGCAGTTCTTC.

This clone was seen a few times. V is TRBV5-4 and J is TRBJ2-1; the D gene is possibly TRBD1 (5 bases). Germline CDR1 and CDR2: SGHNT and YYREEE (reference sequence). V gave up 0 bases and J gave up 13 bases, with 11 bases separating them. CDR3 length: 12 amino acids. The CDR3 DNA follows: TGTGCCAGCAGCTTGGATGACAGAAGACAGTTCTTC. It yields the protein CASSLDDRRQFF. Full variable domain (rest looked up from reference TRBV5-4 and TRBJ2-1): ETGVTQSPTHLIKTRGQQVTLRCSSQSGHNTVSWYQQALGQGPQFIFQYYREEENGRGNFPPRFSGLQFPNYSSELNVNALELDDSALYLCASSLDDRRQFFGPGTRLTVL.

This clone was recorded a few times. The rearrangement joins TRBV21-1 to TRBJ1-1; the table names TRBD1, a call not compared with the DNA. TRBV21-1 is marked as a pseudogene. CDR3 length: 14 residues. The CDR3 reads CASRLGQPNTEAFF. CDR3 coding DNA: TGTGCCAGCCGGCTGGGACAGCCGAACACTGAAGCTTTCTTT.

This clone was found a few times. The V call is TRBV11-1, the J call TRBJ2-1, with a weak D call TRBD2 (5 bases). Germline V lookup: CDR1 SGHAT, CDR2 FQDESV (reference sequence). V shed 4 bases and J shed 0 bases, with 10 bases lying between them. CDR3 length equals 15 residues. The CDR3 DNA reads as TGTGCCAGCAGCTCAGCGAGGGCCTCCTACAATGAGCAGTTCTTC. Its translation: CASSSARASYNEQFF.

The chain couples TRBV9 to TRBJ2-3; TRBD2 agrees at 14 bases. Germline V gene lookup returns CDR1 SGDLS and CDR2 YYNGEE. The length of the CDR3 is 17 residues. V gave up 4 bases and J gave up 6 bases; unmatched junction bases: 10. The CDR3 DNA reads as TGTGCCAGCAGCTCCAGGACTAGCGGGGGGCTCTCGGATACGCAGTATTTT. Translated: CASSSRTSGGLSDTQYF.

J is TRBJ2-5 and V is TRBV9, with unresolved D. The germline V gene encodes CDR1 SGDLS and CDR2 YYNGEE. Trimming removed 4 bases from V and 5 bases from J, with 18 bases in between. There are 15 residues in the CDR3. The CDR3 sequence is CASSPAKSIRETQYF. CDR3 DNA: TGTGCCAGCAGCCCCGCCAAGAGCATCCGGGAGACCCAGTACTTC.

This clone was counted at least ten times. The DNA of the CDR3 is TGTGCCATCAGTGATAGATCACAGGGAACTGAAGCTTTCTTT. It yields the protein CAISDRSQGTEAFF. The chain carries TRBV10-3 and TRBJ1-1; TRBD1 is a possible D gene (6 bases). The CDR3 consists of 14 residues. The V gene's germline CDR1 is ENHRY and CDR2 SYGVKD. The V gene lost 3 bases and the J gene lost 5 bases, with 13 bases spanning the gap.

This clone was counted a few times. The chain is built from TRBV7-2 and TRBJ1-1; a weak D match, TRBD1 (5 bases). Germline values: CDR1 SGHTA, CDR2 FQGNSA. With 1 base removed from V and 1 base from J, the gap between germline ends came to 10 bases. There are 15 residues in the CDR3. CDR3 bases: TGTGCCAGCAGCTTAGGGGGGAGCAGGAACACTGAAGCTTTCTTT. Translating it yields CASSLGGSRNTEAFF.

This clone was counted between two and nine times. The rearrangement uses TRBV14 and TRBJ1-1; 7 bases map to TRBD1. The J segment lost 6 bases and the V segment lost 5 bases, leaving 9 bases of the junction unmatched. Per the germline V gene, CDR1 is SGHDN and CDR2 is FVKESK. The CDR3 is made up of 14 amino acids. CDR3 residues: CASSVNRGLAEAFF. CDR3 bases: TGTGCCAGCAGCGTCAACAGGGGTTTGGCTGAAGCTTTCTTT.

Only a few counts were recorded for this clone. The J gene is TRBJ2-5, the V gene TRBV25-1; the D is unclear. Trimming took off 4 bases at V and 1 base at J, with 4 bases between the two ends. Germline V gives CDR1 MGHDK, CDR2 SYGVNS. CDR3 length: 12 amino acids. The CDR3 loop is CASSAFQETQYF. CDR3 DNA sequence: TGTGCCAGCAGTGCCTTCCAAGAGACCCAGTACTTC. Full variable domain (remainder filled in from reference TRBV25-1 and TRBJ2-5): EADIYQTPRYLVIGTGKKITLECSQTMGHDKMYWYQQDPGMELHLIHYSYGVNSTEKGDLSSESTVSRIRTEHFPLTLESARPSHTSQYLCASSAFQETQYFGPGTRLLVL.

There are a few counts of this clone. The CDR3 DNA is TGTGCCAGCAGCCGGGACAGCGACAATGAGCAGTTCTTC. Amino acid sequence: CASSRDSDNEQFF. V usage is TRBV11-1 and J usage is TRBJ2-1; 7 bases map to TRBD1. CDR1 SGHAT and CDR2 FQDESV come from the germline V gene (reference sequence). This CDR3 is 13 amino acids long. The junction had 3 bases not matched to a gene; V was cut back by 5 bases and J by 5 bases. The whole variable domain, filled in from reference TRBV11-1 and TRBJ2-1, reads EAEVAQSPRYKITEKSQAVAFWCDPISGHATLYWYRQILGQGPELLVQFQDESVVDDSQLPKDRFSAERLKGVDSTLKIQPAELGDSAMYLCASSRDSDNEQFFGPGTRLTVL.